These 20 T cell receptor beta chains originate from one sample sequenced in a study of PD-1 blockade in classical Hodgkin lymphoma. All the patients suffered relapse after autologous stem cell transplantation, and brentuximab vedotin exposure differed. The table came from immunoSEQ multiplex PCR; TCRdb's copy has only in-frame clones and leaves some out. The sample contains more than 45,000 clones, just under 75% of which appear only once. The specimen was peripheral blood mononuclear cells (PBMCs), collected before the second cycle of nivolumab. The receptor set was obtained from a human donor with classical Hodgkin lymphoma.

The chain has TRBV9 and TRBJ1-1, with 9 positions matching TRBD1. J was trimmed by 0 bases and V by 4 bases; bases with no gene match: 1. The germline gives CDR1 SGDLS, CDR2 YYNGEE. CDR3 length: 14 residues. CDR3 in DNA: TGTGCCAGCAGCCGGACAGGGGTGAACACTGAAGCTTTCTTT. It translates to CASSRTGVNTEAFF.

The chain recombines TRBV5-1 with TRBJ2-3; the D gene could be TRBD1 or TRBD2 (5 bases each). Trimming shortened V by 3 bases and J by 4 bases, and 12 bases separated the two germline ends. The CDR3 length is 14 residues. Germline assignment: CDR1 SGHRS and CDR2 YFSETQ. The CDR3 DNA is TGCGCCAGCAGCTCCCGACAGCGGCCAGATACGCAGTATTTT. Translation: CASSSRQRPDTQYF.

This clone was found a few times. The V gene is TRBV7-9, the J gene TRBJ2-5, with TRBD2 matching 9 bases. This CDR3 is 16 amino acids long. Germline V gene lookup returns CDR1 SEHNR and CDR2 FQNEAQ (reference sequence). V dropped 5 bases and J dropped 2; count of bases not matched to a gene: 9. The CDR3 DNA follows: TGTGCCAGCAGCATCTGGACTAGCGCAATACAAGAGACCCAGTACTTC. Amino acid sequence: CASSIWTSAIQETQYF.

The chain has TRBV30 and TRBJ2-3; unclear D gene. This CDR3 spans 17 amino acids. Between the trimmed V and J ends, which lost 0 bases and 0 bases, there was a span of 16 bases. The germline CDR1 and CDR2 sequences are GTSNPN and SVGIG (reference sequence). The DNA for the CDR3 is TGTGCCTGGAGTGTAGGGTTCGGCGGCAAGAGCACAGATACGCAGTATTTT. It specifies CAWSVGFGGKSTDTQYF.

J is TRBJ1-2 and V is TRBV6-6; D is unclear. The CDR3 consists of 14 residues. V lost 7 bases and J lost 2, with 14 bases in between. CDR1 MNHNY and CDR2 SVGAGI come from the germline V gene (reference sequence). CDR3 bases: TGTGCCAGCATCCCACGGGTAGGCAACTATGGCTACACCTTC. It codes for CASIPRVGNYGYTF.

The rearrangement links TRBV18 to TRBJ1-3; D not resolved. V was clipped by 6 bases and J by 2 bases, with 14 bases between them. Germline CDR1 is KGHSH and CDR2 is LQKENI. The CDR3 covers 15 residues. The CDR3 here is CASSHKTETGNTIYF. DNA of the CDR3: TGTGCCAGCTCCCACAAAACTGAAACTGGAAACACCATATATTTT.

This clone was observed a handful of times. The chain uses TRBV7-3 and TRBJ2-3, with D hard to call. This CDR3 region has 13 residues. Per the germline V gene, CDR1 is SGHTA and CDR2 is FQGTGA. V lost 1 base and J 4 bases, leaving 6 bases between the germline ends. The CDR3 sequence: CASSLRGADTQYF. The CDR3 nucleotides read TGTGCCAGCAGCTTAAGAGGCGCAGATACGCAGTATTTT.

This clone was seen more than once but under ten times. The CDR3 DNA sequence: TGTGCCATCAGTGTGGGGGGGGGACCCTATGGCTACACCTTC. Encoded protein: CAISVGGGPYGYTF. This chain connects TRBV10-3 to TRBJ1-2, with a tentative D call TRBD1 (5 bases). CDR1 is ENHRY, CDR2 SYGVKD, per germline. The CDR3 totals 14 residues. V was clipped by 4 bases and J by 4 bases, with 13 bases between them.

V usage is TRBV9 and J usage is TRBJ2-7; TRBD2 might be the D (6 bases). The V end was cut by 4 bases, the J end by 2 bases, with 16 bases between. CDR1 is SGDLS and CDR2 is YYNGEE in the germline V gene. CDR3 length: 15 amino acids. CDR3 bases: TGTGCCAGCAGCTCCACGGGACTCCCAGCCTACGAGCAGTACTTC. Translation gives CASSSTGLPAYEQYF.

In its sample, this clone was seen a few times. The rearrangement joins TRBV7-6 to TRBJ1-4, with 9 nucleotides matching TRBD1. Germline CDR1 SGHVS, CDR2 FNYEAQ. Trimming at V came to 3 bases and at J to 8 bases, leaving 10 bases not matched to a gene. CDR3 length equals 16 residues. In DNA form, the CDR3 reads TGTGCCAGCAGCTTGAATCCGACAGGGGGAAAAGAAAAACTGTTTTTT. This sequence encodes CASSLNPTGGKEKLFF. Combining the CDR3 with reference TRBV7-6 and TRBJ1-4 gives the whole variable domain GAGVSQSPRYKVTKRGQDVALRCDPISGHVSLYWYRQALGQGPEFLTYFNYEAQQDKSGLPNDRFSAERPEGSISTLTIQRTEQRDSAMYRCASSLNPTGGKEKLFFGSGTQLSVL.

V usage is TRBV30 and J usage is TRBJ2-1; maybe TRBD1 (6 bases). The CDR3 runs 14 residues. Trimming removed 4 bases from V and 4 bases from J, with 14 bases in between. Germline CDR1 reads GTSNPN; CDR2 reads SVGIG (reference sequence). CDR3 sequence (DNA): TGTGCCTGGATGGGCAGGGGCCCTTACAATGAGCAGTTCTTC. This gives the protein CAWMGRGPYNEQFF.

The chain joins TRBV6-5 to TRBJ2-2, with a tentative D call TRBD1 (5 bases). V shed 0 bases and J shed 0 bases, with 8 bases lying between them. Germline V gene sequence: CDR1 MNHEY, CDR2 SVGAGI. CDR3 size: 16 residues. CDR3 in DNA: TGTGCCAGCAGTTACTCTAGACAGTCGAACACCGGGGAGCTGTTTTTT. As protein: CASSYSRQSNTGELFF.

This clone has only a few counts. The chain combines TRBV7-3 with TRBJ2-5; D tentatively reads TRBD1 or TRBD2 (6 bases each). CDR3 length equals 16 residues. Germline V gene data show CDR1 as SGHTA and CDR2 as FQGTGA. Trimming pared 0 bases from V and 5 bases from J, leaving 16 bases between. The CDR3 bases are TGTGCCAGCAGCTTAACCCCGCTAGGGGGGTCCGAGACCCAGTACTTC. Its translation is CASSLTPLGGSETQYF.

This sequence joins TRBV29-1 and TRBJ2-3, with D perhaps TRBD2 (5 bases). Trimming removed 4 bases at V and 0 bases at J, with 11 bases between. Germline CDR1 reads SQVTM; CDR2 reads ANQGSEA. This CDR3 has 14 residues. CDR3: CSVGLASSTDTQYF. The DNA for the CDR3 is TGCAGCGTTGGTCTAGCTTCTAGCACAGATACGCAGTATTTT.

V and J are TRBV27 and TRBJ1-5; D is undetermined. This CDR3 has 13 residues. Trimming shortened V by 2 bases and J by 7 bases, and 9 bases separated the two germline ends. CDR1 and CDR2 from the germline V gene are MNHEY and SMNVEV (reference sequence). The CDR3 DNA follows: TGTGCCAGCAGTTTACGGGTCGGACAGCCCCAGCATTTT. It codes for CASSLRVGQPQHF.

The CDR3 here is CASSLRSGDSSNYGYTF. The CDR3, as DNA: TGTGCCAGCAGCTTAAGGTCGGGGGACAGCTCCAACTATGGCTACACCTTC. V and J are TRBV7-2 and TRBJ1-2; TRBD1 aligns across 7 bases. This CDR3 spans 17 amino acids. Germline loops: CDR1 SGHTA, CDR2 FQGNSA. J was trimmed by 2 bases and V by 2 bases; bases with no gene match: 11.

This clone occurred a few times. The chain carries TRBV7-2 and TRBJ2-2; D ambiguous. CDR3 length: 15 amino acids. Germline lookup yields CDR1 SGHTA and CDR2 FQGNSA. The germline V and J ends were trimmed by 3 bases and 2 bases, with 10 bases remaining between them. DNA for the CDR3: TGTGCCAGCAGCTTTTCCGGACGAAACACCGGGGAGCTGTTTTTT. It translates to CASSFSGRNTGELFF.

This chain joins TRBV7-2 and TRBJ2-1; a possible D gene is TRBD1 (6 bases). Germline lookup yields CDR1 SGHTA and CDR2 FQGNSA. Trimming took 2 bases from V and 7 from J, leaving 15 bases between them. The length of the CDR3 is 15 residues. The CDR3 region has the DNA TGTGCCAGCAGCTTATGGGCAGGGGCTATGAATGAGCAGTTCTTC. This translates into CASSLWAGAMNEQFF.

This clone has only one observation. Here the CDR3 reads CASSLVGRSSSRNTEAFF. Written as DNA, the CDR3 is TGTGCCAGCAGCTTAGTGGGACGGTCCTCGAGTCGGAACACTGAAGCTTTCTTT. The rearrangement joins TRBV7-9 to TRBJ1-1; maybe TRBD1 (5 bases). Germline lookup yields CDR1 SEHNR and CDR2 FQNEAQ (reference sequence). Between the trimmed V and J ends, which lost 1 base and 1 base, there was a span of 19 bases. The CDR3 spans 18 residues.

The chain is built from TRBV27 and TRBJ2-7; D might be TRBD2 (5 bases). CDR3 length equals 16 residues. Trimming took off 0 bases at V and 0 bases at J, with 12 bases between the two ends. In germline, CDR1 is MNHEY, CDR2 SMNVEV (reference sequence). The CDR3 sequence is CASSLSRRGFSYEQYF. DNA for the CDR3: TGTGCCAGCAGTTTATCGAGACGGGGATTCTCCTACGAGCAGTACTTC.